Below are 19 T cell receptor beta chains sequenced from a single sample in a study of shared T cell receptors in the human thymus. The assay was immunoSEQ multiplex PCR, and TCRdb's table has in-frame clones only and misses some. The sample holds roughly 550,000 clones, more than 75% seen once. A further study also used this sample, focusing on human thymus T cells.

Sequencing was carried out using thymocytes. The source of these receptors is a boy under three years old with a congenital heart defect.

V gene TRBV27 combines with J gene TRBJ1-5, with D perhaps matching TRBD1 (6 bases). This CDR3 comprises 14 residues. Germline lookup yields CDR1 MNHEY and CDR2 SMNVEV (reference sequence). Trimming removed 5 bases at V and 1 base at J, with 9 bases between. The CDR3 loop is CASSVDSSNQPQHF. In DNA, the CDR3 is TGTGCCAGCAGTGTGGACAGCAGCAATCAGCCCCAGCATTTT.

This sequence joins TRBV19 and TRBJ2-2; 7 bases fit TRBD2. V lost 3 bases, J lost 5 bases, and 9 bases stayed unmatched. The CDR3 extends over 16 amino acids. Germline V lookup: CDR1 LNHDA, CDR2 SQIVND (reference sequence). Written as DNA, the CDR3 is TGTGCCAGTAGTATTTGGGGCGGGAGTTGGACCGGGGAGCTGTTTTTT. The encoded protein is CASSIWGGSWTGELFF.

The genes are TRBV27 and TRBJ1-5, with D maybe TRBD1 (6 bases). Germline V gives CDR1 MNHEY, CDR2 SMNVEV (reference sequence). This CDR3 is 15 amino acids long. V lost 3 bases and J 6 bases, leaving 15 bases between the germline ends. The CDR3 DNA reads TGTGCCAGCAGTTTCGTAGGGGGAAGCGGTCAGCCCCAGCATTTT. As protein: CASSFVGGSGQPQHF.

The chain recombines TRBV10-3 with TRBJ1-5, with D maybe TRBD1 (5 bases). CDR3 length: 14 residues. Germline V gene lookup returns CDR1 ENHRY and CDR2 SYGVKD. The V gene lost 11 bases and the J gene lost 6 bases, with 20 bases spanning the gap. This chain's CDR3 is CASAPGPGGQPQHF. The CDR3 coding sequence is TGTGCCTCCGCCCCGGGCCCCGGGGGTCAGCCCCAGCATTTT.

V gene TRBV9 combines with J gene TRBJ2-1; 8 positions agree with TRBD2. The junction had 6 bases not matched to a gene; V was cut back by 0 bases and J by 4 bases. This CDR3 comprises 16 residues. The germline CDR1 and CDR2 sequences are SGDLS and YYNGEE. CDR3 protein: CASSVVGREEYNEQFF. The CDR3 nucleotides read TGTGCCAGCAGCGTAGTCGGGAGGGAAGAATACAATGAGCAGTTCTTC.

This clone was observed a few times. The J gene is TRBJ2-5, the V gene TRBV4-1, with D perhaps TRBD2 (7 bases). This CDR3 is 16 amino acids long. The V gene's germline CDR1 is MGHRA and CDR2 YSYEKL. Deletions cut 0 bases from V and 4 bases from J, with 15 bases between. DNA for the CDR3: TGCGCCAGCAGCCAAGAAGGGGGGGTGGGGTCAGAGACCCAGTACTTC. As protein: CASSQEGGVGSETQYF.

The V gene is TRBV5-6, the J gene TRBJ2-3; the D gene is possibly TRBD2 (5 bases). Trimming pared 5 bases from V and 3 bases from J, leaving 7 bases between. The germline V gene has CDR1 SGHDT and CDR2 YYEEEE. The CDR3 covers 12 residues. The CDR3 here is CASRRTTDTQYF. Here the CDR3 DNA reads TGTGCCAGCAGGCGGACTACAGATACGCAGTATTTT.

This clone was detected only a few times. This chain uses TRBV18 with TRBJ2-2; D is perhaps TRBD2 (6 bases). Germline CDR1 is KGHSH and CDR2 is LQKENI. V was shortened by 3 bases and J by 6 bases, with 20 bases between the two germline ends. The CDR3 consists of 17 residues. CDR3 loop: CASSPRTGGGGPGELFF. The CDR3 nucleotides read TGTGCCAGCTCACCTCGGACCGGCGGTGGAGGGCCCGGGGAGCTGTTTTTT.

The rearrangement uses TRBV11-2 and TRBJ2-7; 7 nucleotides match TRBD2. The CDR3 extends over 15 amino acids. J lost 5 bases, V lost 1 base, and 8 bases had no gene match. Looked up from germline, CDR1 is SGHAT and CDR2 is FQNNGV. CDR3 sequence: CASSLVGEGANEQYF. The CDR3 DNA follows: TGTGCCAGCAGCTTAGTGGGGGAGGGTGCCAACGAGCAGTACTTC.

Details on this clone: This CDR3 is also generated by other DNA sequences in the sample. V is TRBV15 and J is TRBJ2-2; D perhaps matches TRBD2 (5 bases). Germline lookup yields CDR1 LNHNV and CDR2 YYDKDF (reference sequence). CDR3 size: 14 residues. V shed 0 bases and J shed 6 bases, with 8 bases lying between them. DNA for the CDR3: TGTGCCACCAGCAGAGATCCCGGGGCCGGGGAGCTGTTTTTT. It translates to CATSRDPGAGELFF.

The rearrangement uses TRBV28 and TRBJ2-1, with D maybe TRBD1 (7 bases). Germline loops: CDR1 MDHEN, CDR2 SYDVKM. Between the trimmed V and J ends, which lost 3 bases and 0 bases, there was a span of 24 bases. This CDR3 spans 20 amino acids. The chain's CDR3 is CASSFRGQSTSESSYNEQFF. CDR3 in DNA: TGTGCCAGCAGTTTCCGGGGACAGTCGACTAGTGAATCCTCCTACAATGAGCAGTTCTTC. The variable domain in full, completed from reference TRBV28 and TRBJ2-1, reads DVKVTQSSRYLVKRTGEKVFLECVQDMDHENMFWYRQDPGLGLRLIYFSYDVKMKEKGDIPEGYSVSREKKERFSLILESASTNQTSMYLCASSFRGQSTSESSYNEQFFGPGTRLTVL.

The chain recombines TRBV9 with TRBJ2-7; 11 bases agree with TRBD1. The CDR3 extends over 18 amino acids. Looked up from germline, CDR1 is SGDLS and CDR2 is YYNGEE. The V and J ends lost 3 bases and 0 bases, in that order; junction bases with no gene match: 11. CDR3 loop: CASSAMEGQGGSSYEQYF. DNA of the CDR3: TGTGCCAGCAGCGCCATGGAGGGACAGGGGGGAAGCTCCTACGAGCAGTACTTC.

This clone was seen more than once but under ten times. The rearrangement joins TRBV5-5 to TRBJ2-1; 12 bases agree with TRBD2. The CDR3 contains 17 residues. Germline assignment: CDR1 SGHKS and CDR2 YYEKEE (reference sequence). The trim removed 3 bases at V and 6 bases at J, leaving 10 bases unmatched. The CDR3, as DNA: TGTGCCAGCAGCTCGGGACTAGCGGGCCCCAGGCGCAATGAGCAGTTCTTC. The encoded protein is CASSSGLAGPRRNEQFF.

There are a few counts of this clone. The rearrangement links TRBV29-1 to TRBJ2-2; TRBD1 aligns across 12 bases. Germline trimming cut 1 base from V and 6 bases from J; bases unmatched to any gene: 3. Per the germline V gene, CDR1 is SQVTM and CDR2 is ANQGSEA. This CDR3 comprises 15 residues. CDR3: CSVEAGTGGPGELFF. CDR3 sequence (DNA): TGCAGCGTTGAAGCGGGGACAGGGGGCCCCGGGGAGCTGTTTTTT.

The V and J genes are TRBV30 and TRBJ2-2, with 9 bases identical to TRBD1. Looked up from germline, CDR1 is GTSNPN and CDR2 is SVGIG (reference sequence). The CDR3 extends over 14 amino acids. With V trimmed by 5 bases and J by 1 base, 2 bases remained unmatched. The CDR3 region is CAWGDRVNTGELFF. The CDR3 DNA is TGTGCCTGGGGGGACAGGGTGAACACCGGGGAGCTGTTTTTT.

CDR3 DNA sequence: TGCAGCGCTGCGGGACTAGAGAAAGAGACCCAGTACTTC. Its protein product is CSAAGLEKETQYF. The chain is built from TRBV29-1 and TRBJ2-5, with TRBD2 matching over 8 bases. V was clipped by 7 bases and J by 3 bases; unmatched bases: 7. Germline V gives CDR1 SQVTM, CDR2 ANQGSEA. The CDR3 covers 13 residues. The full variable domain, completed using reference TRBV29-1 and TRBJ2-5, is SAVISQKPSRDICQRGTSLTIQCQVDSQVTMMFWYRQQPGQSLTLIATANQGSEATYESGFVIDKFPISRPNLTFSTLTVSNMSPEDSSIYLCSAAGLEKETQYFGPGTRLLVL.

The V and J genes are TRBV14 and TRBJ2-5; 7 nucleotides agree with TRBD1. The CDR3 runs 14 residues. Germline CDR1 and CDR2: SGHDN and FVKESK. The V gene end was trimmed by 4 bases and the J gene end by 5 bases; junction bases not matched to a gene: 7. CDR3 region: CASSPGQTGETQYF. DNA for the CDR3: TGTGCCAGCAGCCCGGGACAGACAGGGGAGACCCAGTACTTC.

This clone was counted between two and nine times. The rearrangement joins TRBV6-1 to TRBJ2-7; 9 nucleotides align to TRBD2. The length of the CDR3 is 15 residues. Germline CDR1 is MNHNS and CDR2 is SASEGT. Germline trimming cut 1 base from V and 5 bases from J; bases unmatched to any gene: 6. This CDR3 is CASSEVPGLAHEQYF. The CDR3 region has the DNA TGTGCCAGCAGTGAAGTCCCGGGACTAGCCCACGAGCAGTACTTC.

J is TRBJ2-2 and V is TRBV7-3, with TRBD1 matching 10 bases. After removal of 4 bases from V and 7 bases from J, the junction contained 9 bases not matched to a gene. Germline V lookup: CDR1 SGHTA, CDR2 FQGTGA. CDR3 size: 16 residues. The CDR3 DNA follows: TGTGCCAGCAGCTACACCGGGACAGGGGAAATCGGGGAGCTGTTTTTT. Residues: CASSYTGTGEIGELFF.